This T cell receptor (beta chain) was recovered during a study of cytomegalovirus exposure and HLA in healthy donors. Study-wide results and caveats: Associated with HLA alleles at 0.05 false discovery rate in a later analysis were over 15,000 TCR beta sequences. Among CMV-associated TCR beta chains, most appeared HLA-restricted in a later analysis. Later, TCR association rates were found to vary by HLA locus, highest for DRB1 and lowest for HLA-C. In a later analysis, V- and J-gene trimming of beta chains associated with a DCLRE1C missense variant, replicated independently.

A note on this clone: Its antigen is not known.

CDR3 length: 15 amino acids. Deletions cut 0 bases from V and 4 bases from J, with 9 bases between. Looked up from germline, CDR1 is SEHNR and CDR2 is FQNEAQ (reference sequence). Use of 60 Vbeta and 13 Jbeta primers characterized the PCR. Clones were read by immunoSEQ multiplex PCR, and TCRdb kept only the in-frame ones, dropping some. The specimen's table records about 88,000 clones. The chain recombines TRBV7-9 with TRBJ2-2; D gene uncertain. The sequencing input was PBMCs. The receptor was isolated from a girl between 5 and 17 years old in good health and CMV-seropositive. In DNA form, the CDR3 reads TGTGCCAGCAGCTTAGCTAGTTTCGGCACCGGGGAGCTGTTTTTT. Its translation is CASSLASFGTGELFF.